This TCR beta chain was sequenced in a study of T cell responses to AZD1222 COVID-19 vaccine (dated by TCRdb to 2020 to 2023). In the study overall: AZD1222 recipients given second doses at about 4 weeks or at about 12 weeks were pooled, since spike-specific TCR depth and breadth were not found to differ between the two schedules. TCR sequencing was performed for 230 to 250 trial participants, of whom 207 were given two doses of AZD1222 and around 26 were given two doses of MenACWY control vaccine. Trial participants were enrolled into age subgroups of 18-55, 56-69 and 70-plus years, which contained approximately 150, 30 and 60 TCR-sequenced participants, respectively.

The CDR3 regions of human TCRbeta chains were analyzed by immunosequencing. The original pipeline was this. TCRs in the repertoires were matched against a reference library of SARS-CoV-2-specific TCRs that had been generated with the MIRA antigen-specificity platform. Breadth meant the fraction of unique TCRs that were SARS-CoV-2-associated, whereas depth meant the fraction of total T cells that were SARS-CoV-2-associated. Using the MIRA data, each spike-specific TCR was assigned both to the spike region to which the TCR was reactive and to a CD4 or CD8 class. Log10-transformed breadth and depth values were compared by one-way ANOVA with Sidak's multiple comparisons tests. In TCRdb, the immuneACCESS table is reduced to in-frame sequences with V and J assigned. These tables do not hold every clone; where another copy was compared, an unresolved V gene accounts for under half, and the others remain unexplained. V and J calls and clone size come straight from that table; D and trimming were deduced from the DNA. This sample lists about 99,000 clones; approximately 94% were detected once. The leading ten clones occupy approximately 12% of the sample.

The sample's time point, from its label and the paper: baseline before first vaccination. Vaccinee samples were obtained from the UK trials COV001 and COV002, which included a single-blind randomized controlled phase 2/3 trial of AZD1222 (ChAdOx1 nCoV-19) in healthy adults. For TCRbeta chain sequencing, PBMC samples from trial participants were taken at day 0 and at day 28 after the second dose. Worth noting for this clone: Its antigen is not yet known. No much larger clone is present one base from it, and per-base qualities are unavailable.

Overall study results and their limits: Because no day 14 peak-response samples were available, repertoires were characterized only after the peak T cell response. Participants were mostly white British, with more females than males. The authors suggested clonal diversity may have been underestimated. The 56-69-year group was small, and its depth increase did not reach significance, likely because of low power. Vaccine-associated CD4 TCRs spanned the whole spike protein, with dominant responses in regions 160-218 and 743-854. After two AZD1222 doses, spike-specific TCR breadth and depth were significantly higher than at day 0 and than in MenACWY recipients. Reportedly, almost half of the unique spike-specific TCRs recognized epitopes lying outside the regions that are mutated in the B.1.351 and B.1.1.7 variants. Conclusions about previously exposed vaccinees were limited because only a handful of AZD1222 recipients were SARS-CoV-2 seropositive at baseline.

The germline V gene (reference sequence) specifies MNHEY as CDR1 and SMNVEV as CDR2. The germline V and J ends show losses of 2 bases and 4 bases respectively, and no gene match explains 8 bases of the junction. The cysteine opens and the phenylalanine closes a CDR3 of 16 amino acids. Of the read, only the CDR3 DNA is kept; its 48 bases are in frame from base 1. The chain uses TRBV27 and TRBJ2-3; 8 bases in the middle match TRBD2. The sample in question was peripheral blood, obtained on day 0 of AZD1222 vaccination. This TCR was sampled from an adult in good health. The CDR3 protein: CASSLNRGGPSDTQYF. The sequenced DNA: TGTGCCAGCAGTTTAAATCGGGGGGGCCCCTCAGATACGCAGTATTTT.